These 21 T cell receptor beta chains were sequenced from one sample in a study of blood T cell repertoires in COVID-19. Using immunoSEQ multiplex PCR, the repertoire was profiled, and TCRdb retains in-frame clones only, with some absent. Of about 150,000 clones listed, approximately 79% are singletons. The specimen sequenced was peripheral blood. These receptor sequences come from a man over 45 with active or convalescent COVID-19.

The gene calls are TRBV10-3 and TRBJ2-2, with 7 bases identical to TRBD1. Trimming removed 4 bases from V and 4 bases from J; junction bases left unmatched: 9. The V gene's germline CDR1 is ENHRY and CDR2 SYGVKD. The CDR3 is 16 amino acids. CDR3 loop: CAISAQGSRGTGELFF. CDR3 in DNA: TGTGCCATCAGTGCACAGGGGTCACGGGGCACCGGGGAGCTGTTTTTT.

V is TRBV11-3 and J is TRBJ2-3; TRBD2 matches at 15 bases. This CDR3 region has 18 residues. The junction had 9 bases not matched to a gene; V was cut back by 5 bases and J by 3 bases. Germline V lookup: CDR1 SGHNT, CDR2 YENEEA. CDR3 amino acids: CASSGGTSGRSYTDTQYF. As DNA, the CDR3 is TGTGCCAGCAGCGGAGGGACTAGCGGGAGGAGTTATACAGATACGCAGTATTTT.

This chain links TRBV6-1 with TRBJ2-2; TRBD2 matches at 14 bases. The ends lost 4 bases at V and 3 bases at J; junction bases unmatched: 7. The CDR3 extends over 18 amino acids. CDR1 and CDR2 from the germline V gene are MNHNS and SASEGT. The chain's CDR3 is CASSATSGRGSDTGELFF. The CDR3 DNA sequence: TGTGCCAGCAGTGCGACTAGCGGGAGGGGGTCGGACACCGGGGAGCTGTTTTTT.

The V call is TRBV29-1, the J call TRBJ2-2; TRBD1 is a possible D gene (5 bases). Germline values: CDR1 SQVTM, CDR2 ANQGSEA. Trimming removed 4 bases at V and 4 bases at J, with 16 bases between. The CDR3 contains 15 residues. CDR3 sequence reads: CSVGAQGKVTGELFF. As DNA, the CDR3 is TGCAGCGTTGGGGCCCAGGGAAAGGTCACCGGGGAGCTGTTTTTT.

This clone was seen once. The CDR3 sequence is CASRTLSSYNEQFF. CDR3 nucleotides: TGTGCCAGCAGGACTCTCAGCTCCTACAATGAGCAGTTCTTC. J is TRBJ2-1 and V is TRBV2, with D unresolved. With 6 bases removed from V and 0 bases from J, the gap between germline ends came to 9 bases. CDR3 size: 14 residues. Germline-derived CDR1 and CDR2 are SNHLY and FYNNEI.

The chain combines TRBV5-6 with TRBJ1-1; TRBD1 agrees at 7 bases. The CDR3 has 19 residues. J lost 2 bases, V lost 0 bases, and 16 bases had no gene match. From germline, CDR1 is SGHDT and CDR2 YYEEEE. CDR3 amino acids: CASSLADREIVFGNTEAFF. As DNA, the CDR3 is TGTGCCAGCAGCTTGGCTGACAGGGAAATAGTTTTTGGAAACACTGAAGCTTTCTTT.

The chain's CDR3 is CATSDSGSPLHF. DNA for the CDR3: TGTGCCACCAGTGATTCGGGGTCACCCCTCCACTTT. The rearrangement links TRBV24-1 to TRBJ1-6; unclear D gene. CDR1 KGHDR and CDR2 SFDVKD come from the germline V gene. Trimming left V 2 bases short and J 10 bases short, with 5 bases between. CDR3 length: 12 residues.

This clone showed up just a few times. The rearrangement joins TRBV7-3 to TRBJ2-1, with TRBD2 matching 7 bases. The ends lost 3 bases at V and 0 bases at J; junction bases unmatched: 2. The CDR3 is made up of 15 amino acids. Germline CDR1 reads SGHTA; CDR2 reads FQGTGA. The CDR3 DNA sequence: TGTGCCAGCAGCTTTTTAGCGGGCTCCTACAATGAGCAGTTCTTC. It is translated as CASSFLAGSYNEQFF.

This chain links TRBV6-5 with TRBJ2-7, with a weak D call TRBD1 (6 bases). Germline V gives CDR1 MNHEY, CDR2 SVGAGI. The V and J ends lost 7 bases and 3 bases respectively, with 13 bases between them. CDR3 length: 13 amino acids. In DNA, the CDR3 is TGTGCCAGCACCTGGGACACCCTCTACGAGCAGTACTTC. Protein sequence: CASTWDTLYEQYF.

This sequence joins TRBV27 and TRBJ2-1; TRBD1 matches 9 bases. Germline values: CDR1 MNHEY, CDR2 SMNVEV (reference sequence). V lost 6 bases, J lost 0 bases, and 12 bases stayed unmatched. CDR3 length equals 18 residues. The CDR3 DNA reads TGTGCCAGCAGGACGACAGGGGGTAGCTGGCGCTCCTACAATGAGCAGTTCTTC. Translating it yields CASRTTGGSWRSYNEQFF.

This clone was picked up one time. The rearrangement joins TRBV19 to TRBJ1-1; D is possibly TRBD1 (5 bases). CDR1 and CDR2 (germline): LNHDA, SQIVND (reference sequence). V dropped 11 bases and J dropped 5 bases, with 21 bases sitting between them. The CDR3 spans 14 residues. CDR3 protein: CALRDGIPGTEAFF. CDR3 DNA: TGTGCCCTGCGGGACGGCATACCTGGGACTGAAGCTTTCTTT.

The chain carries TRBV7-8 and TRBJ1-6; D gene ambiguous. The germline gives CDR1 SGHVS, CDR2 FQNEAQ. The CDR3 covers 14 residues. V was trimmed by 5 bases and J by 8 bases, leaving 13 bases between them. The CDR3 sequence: CASSPGSGDSPLHF. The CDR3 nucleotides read TGTGCCAGCAGCCCCGGGAGTGGGGATTCACCCCTCCACTTT.

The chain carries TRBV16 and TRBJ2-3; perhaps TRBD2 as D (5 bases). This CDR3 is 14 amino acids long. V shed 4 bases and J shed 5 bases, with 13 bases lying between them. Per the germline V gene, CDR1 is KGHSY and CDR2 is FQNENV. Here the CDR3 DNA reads TGTGCCAGCAGCCTATTTGGGGAGAGAGATACGCAGTATTTT. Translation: CASSLFGERDTQYF.

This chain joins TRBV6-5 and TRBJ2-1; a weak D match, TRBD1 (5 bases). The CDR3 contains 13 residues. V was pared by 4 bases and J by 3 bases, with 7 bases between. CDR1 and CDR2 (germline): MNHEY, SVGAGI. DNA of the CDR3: TGTGCCAGCAGTTCCAGGGTCTACAATGAGCAGTTCTTC. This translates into CASSSRVYNEQFF.

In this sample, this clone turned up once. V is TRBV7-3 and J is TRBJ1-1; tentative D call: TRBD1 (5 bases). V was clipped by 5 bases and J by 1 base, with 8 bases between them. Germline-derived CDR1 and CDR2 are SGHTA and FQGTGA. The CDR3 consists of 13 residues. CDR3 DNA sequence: TGTGCCAGCAGCCTACAGGCGAACACTGAAGCTTTCTTT. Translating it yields CASSLQANTEAFF.

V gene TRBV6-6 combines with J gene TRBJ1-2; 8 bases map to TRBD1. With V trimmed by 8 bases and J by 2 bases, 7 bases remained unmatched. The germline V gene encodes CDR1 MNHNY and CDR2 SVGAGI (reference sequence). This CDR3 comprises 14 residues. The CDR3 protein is CASRTTGENYGYTF. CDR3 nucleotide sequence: TGTGCCAGCCGAACGACAGGGGAAAACTATGGCTACACCTTC.

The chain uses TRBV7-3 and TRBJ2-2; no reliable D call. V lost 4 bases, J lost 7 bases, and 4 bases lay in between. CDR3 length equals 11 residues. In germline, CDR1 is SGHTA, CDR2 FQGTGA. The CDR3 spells CASSSYGELFF. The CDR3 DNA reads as TGTGCCAGCAGCTCTTACGGGGAGCTGTTTTTT.

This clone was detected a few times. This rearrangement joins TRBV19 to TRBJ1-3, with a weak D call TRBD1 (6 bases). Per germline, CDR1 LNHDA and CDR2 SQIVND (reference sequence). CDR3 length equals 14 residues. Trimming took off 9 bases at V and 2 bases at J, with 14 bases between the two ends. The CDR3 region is CASAPGETGNTIYF. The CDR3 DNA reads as TGTGCCAGCGCCCCAGGGGAAACTGGAAACACCATATATTTT.

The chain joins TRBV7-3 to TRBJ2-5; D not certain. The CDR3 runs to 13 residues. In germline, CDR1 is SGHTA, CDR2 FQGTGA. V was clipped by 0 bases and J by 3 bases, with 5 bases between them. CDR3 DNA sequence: TGTGCCAGCAGCTTAACCCGAGAAGAGACCCAGTACTTC. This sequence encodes CASSLTREETQYF. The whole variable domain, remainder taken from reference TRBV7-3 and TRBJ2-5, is GAGVSQTPSNKVTEKGKYVELRCDPISGHTALYWYRQSLGQGPEFLIYFQGTGAADDSGLPNDRFFAVRPEGSVSTLKIQRTERGDSAVYLCASSLTREETQYFGPGTRLLVL.

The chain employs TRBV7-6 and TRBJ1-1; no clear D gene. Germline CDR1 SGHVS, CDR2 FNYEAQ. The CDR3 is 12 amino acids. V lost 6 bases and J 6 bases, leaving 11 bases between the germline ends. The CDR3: CASSQDGAEAFF. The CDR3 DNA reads TGTGCCAGCAGTCAAGACGGGGCTGAAGCTTTCTTT.

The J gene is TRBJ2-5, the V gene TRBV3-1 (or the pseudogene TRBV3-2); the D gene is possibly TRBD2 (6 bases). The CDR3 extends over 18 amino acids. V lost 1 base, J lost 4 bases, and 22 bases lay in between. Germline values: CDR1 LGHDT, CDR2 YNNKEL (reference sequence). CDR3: CASSQGSQGGTIGETQYF. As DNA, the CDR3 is TGTGCCAGCAGCCAAGGGAGCCAGGGAGGAACCATCGGAGAGACCCAGTACTTC.